Given below is one T cell receptor (beta chain) in context. The entry originates in a study of T cells in Graves' hyperthyroidism and ophthalmopathy. Researchers took RNA transcripts and amplified the TCR beta CDR3 regions from them. The HTBI set primed first-round TCR CDR3 RT-PCR. MiXCR was run by TCRdb on the multiplex PCR reads, yielding one entry per CDR3 protein. The sample contains fewer than 900,000 distinct CDR3 sequences, roughly 20% of which appear only once. The CDR3 runs 17 residues. V lost 0 bases, J lost 4 bases, and 8 bases stayed unmatched. The germline gives CDR1 LGHDT, CDR2 YNNKEL (reference sequence).

The chain recombines TRBV3-1 with TRBJ2-3, with 9 bases identical to TRBD2. The receptor was derived from a woman in her 50s with Graves' hyperthyroidism that later progressed to Graves' ophthalmopathy. Sequencing was performed on blood. The CDR3 nucleotides are TGTGCCAGCAGCCAAGATCTGGAGCGGGGGGCCCCAGATACGCAGTATTTT. It specifies CASSQDLERGAPDTQYF.